Detailed here is one T cell receptor beta chain. Its antigen is as yet unknown. This specimen belongs to a study of immune cell composition in non-small cell lung cancer. General study points: Squamous lung tumours showed higher top 10 clone scores and clonality than adenocarcinomas.

The CDR3 runs to 19 residues. Germline V gene lookup returns CDR1 KGHSH and CDR2 LQKENI. Unmatched junction bases numbered 21, after V lost 6 bases and J lost 2 bases. Method: immunoSEQ multiplex PCR; TCRdb's copy keeps in-frame clones and lacks some. The sample contains under 3,000 clones, over 60% of which appear only once. The V and J genes are TRBV18 and TRBJ2-7; 8 bases are shared with TRBD2. The origin of this receptor is a human donor with non-small cell lung cancer. Source material: lung tumor tissue. This chain's CDR3 is CASSRGHLAAAGEPYEQYF. DNA of the CDR3: TGTGCCAGCTCCCGGGGACACCTCGCGGCAGCGGGGGAACCCTACGAGCAGTACTTC.